This T cell receptor (beta chain) was recorded in a study of blood T cell repertoires in COVID-19. Across the whole study: Samples of COVID-19 (acute and convalescent) were obtained from the United States, Italy and Spain. Sample material is recorded as cDNA or gDNA derived from T cells, B-cell-depleted T cells, or PBMCs.

Original analysis: Quantification of nucleated cells was approximated via reference gene primer amplification. Produced via immunoSEQ multiplex PCR; TCRdb's table is partial and in-frame only. D and trimming were read from the DNA, whereas the V and J calls and clone size are those reported in that table. The data hold 200,000 to 300,000 clones, with about 83% observed a single time. The CDR3 length is 13 residues. CDR1 and CDR2 from the germline V gene are PRHDT and FYEKMQ (reference sequence). V lost 6 bases, J lost 7 bases, and 15 bases lay in between. The chain carries TRBV13 and TRBJ1-1; a weak D match, TRBD1 (6 bases). The sample was peripheral blood. The receptor was derived from a man between 45 and 60 years old with acute or convalescent COVID-19. In DNA, the CDR3 is TGTGCCAGCAGGGTCGGACAGTATGGTGAAGCTTTCTTT. Its protein product is CASRVGQYGEAFF.